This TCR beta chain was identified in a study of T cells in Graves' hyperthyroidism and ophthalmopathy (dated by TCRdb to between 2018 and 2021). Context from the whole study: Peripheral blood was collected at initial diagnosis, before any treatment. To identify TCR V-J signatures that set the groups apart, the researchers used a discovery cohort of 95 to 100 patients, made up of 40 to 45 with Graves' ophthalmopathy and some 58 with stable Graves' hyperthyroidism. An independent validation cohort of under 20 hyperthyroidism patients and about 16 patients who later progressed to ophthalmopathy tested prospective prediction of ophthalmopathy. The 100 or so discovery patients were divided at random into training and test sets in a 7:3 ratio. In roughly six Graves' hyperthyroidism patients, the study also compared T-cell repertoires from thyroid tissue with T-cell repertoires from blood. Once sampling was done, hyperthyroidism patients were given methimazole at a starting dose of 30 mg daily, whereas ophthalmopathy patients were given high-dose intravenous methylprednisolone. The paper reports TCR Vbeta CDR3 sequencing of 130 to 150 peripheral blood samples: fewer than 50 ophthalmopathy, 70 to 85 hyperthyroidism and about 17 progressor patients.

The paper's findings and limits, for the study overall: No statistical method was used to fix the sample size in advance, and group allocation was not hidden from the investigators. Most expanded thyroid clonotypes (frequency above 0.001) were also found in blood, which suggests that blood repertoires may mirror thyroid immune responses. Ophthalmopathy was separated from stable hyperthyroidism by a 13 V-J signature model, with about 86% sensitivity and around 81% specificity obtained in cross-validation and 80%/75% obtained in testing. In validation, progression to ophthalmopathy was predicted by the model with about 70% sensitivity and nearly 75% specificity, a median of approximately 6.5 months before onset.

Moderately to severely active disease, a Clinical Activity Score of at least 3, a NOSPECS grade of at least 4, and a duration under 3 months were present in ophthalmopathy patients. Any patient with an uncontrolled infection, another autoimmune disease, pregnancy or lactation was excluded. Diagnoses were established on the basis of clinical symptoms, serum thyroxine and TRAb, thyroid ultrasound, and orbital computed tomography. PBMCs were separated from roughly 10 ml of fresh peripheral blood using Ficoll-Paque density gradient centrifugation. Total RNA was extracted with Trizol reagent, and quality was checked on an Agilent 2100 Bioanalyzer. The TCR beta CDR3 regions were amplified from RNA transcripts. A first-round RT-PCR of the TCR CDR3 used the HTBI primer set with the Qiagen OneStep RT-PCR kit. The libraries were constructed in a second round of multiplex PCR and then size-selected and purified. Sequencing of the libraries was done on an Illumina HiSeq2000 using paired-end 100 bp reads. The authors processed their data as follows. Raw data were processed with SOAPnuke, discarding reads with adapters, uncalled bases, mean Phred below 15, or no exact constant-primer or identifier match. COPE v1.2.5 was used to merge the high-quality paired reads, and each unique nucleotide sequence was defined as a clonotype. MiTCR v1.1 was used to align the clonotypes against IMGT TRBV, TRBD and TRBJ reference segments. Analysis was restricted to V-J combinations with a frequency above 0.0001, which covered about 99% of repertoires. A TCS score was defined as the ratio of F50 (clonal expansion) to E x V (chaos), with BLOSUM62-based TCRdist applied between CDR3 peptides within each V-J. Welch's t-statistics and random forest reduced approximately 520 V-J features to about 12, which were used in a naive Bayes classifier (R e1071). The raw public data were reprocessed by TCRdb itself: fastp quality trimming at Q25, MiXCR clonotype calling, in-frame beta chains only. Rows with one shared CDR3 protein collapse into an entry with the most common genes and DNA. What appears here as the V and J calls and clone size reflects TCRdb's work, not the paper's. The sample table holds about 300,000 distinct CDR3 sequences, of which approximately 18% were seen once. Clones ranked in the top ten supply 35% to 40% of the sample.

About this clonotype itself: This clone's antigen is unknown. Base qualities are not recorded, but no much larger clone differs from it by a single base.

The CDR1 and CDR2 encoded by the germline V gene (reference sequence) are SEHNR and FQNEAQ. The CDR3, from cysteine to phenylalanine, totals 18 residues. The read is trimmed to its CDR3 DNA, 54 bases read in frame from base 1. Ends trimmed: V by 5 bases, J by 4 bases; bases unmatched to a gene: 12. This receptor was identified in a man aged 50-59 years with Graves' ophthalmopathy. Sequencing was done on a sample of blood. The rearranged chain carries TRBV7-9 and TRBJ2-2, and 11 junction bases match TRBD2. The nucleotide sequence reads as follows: TGTGCCAGCAGCCCCCTCCTTAGCGGGAGGGCCCTCACCGGGGAGCTGTTTTTT. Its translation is CASSPLLSGRALTGELFF.